The 25 T cell receptor beta chains below were found in one sample sequenced in a study of T cells in women clearing cervical HPV infection. Generated by immunoSEQ multiplex PCR, the TCRdb table keeps only in-frame clones and is missing some. The sample's table shows about 39,000 clones. The sample was blood buffy coat. These receptors were taken from a woman between 18 and 75 years old with a cervical HPV16 infection that either progressed to CIN3+ or cleared (not recorded which).

A word on this clone: The missing CDR3 end, 3 residues past where the read stops, is filled in from the germline J gene. This chain links TRBV10-3 with TRBJ2-2; 8 bases are a match to TRBD1. Germline CDR1 is ENHRY and CDR2 is SYGVKD. This CDR3 contains 16 residues. V lost 2 bases, J lost 3 bases, and 5 bases stayed unmatched. CDR3 bases read: TGTGCCATCAGTGAGCCGACAGGGGCGCACACCGGGGAG. Protein sequence: CAISEPTGAHTGE. The whole CDR3 protein reads CAISEPTGAHTGELFF.

Regarding this clone: The CDR3 extends 3 residues past the end of the read, so its final part is completed from the germline J gene. The chain is built from TRBV10-3 and TRBJ1-3, with a weak D call TRBD1 (5 bases). V was shortened by 10 bases and J by 4 bases, with 14 bases between the two germline ends. The CDR3 covers 13 residues. Germline CDR1 is ENHRY and CDR2 is SYGVKD. CDR3 bases read: TGTGCCACCGGGGGGGGGTACGGAAACACC. The encoded protein is CATGGGYGNT. The CDR3, in full, reads CATGGGYGNTIYF.

In regard to this clone: The read terminates 3 residues before the CDR3 end, so the remaining end is supplied by the germline J gene. The rearrangement uses TRBV10-3 and TRBJ1-2, with 9 bases lining up with TRBD1. Trimming removed 6 bases from V and 3 bases from J; junction bases left unmatched: 11. The CDR3 spans 16 residues. CDR1 ENHRY and CDR2 SYGVKD come from the germline V gene. CDR3 region: CAIRPSDRGTDYGYTF. The DNA read from the CDR3 is TGTGCCATCAGGCCTTCGGACAGGGGAACAGACTATGGC.

As concerns this clone: The read finishes 3 residues shy of the CDR3 end, and the germline J gene is used to complete it. V and J are TRBV19 and TRBJ1-5, with 7 positions matching TRBD1. Germline-derived CDR1 and CDR2 are LNHDA and SQIVND (reference sequence). Germline trimming cut 7 bases from V and 7 bases from J; bases unmatched to any gene: 19. The CDR3 runs 17 residues. The part of the CDR3 DNA that was read is TGTGCCAGTACCTTCCCCTCGGGAGGGGGCTTGGTCCAGCCC. It is translated as CASTFPSGGGLVQP. The complete CDR3 reads CASTFPSGGGLVQPQHF.

On this clone: The missing CDR3 end, 3 residues past where the read stops, is filled in from the germline J gene. The chain recombines TRBV12-5 with TRBJ1-1, with 9 bases fitting TRBD1. Germline assignment: CDR1 LGHNT and CDR2 FRNRAP. The CDR3 extends over 16 amino acids. V trimming: 6 bases; J trimming: 0 bases; junction bases outside the gene matches: 8. The CDR3 region is CASGKGTGKMNTEAFF. Incomplete CDR3 DNA: TGTGCTAGTGGAAAAGGGACAGGGAAGATGAACACTGAA.

As concerns this clone: The read terminates 3 residues before the CDR3 end, so the remaining end is supplied by the germline J gene. This chain links TRBV20-1 with TRBJ1-5; 11 bases map to TRBD1. Per the germline V gene, CDR1 is DFQATT and CDR2 is SNEGSKA (reference sequence). The J segment lost 7 bases and the V segment lost 5 bases, leaving 13 bases of the junction unmatched. The CDR3 loop spans 16 amino acids. CDR3 DNA (partial): TGCAGTGCTTTCGGCACCGGGACAGGGGGAAGACAGCCC. Encoded protein: CSAFGTGTGGRQP. In full, the CDR3 is CSAFGTGTGGRQPQHF.

On this clone: The sequenced fragment ends 3 residues before the CDR3 boundary, so the rest is inferred from the germline J gene. V usage is TRBV18 and J usage is TRBJ1-4, with a possible D match to TRBD1 (6 bases). V was shortened by 0 bases and J by 2 bases, with 7 bases between the two germline ends. Germline V lookup: CDR1 KGHSH, CDR2 LQKENI. This CDR3 is built from 15 residues. CDR3: CASSPPGHTNEKLFF. The covered CDR3 bases are TGTGCCAGCTCACCACCGGGACACACTAATGAAAAA. Full variable domain (remainder filled in from reference TRBV18 and TRBJ1-4): NAGVMQNPRHLVRRRGQEARLRCSPMKGHSHVYWYRQLPEEGLKFMVYLQKENIIDESGMPKERFSAEFPKEGPSILRIQQVVRGDSAAYFCASSPPGHTNEKLFFGSGTQLSVL.

Notes on this clone: The sequence runs out 3 residues before the end of the CDR3; the remainder is reconstructed from the germline J gene. V gene TRBV15 combines with J gene TRBJ2-7; D perhaps matches TRBD1 (5 bases). V was pared by 3 bases and J by 3 bases, with 15 bases between. Looked up from germline, CDR1 is LNHNV and CDR2 is YYDKDF (reference sequence). This CDR3 spans 15 amino acids. The CDR3 is CATSSGRTIGYEQYF. Partial CDR3 DNA: TGTGCCACCAGCAGTGGGCGGACAATCGGCTACGAG.

A word on this clone: The read terminates 3 residues ahead of where the CDR3 ends, so the germline J gene completes it. The gene calls are TRBV11-2 and TRBJ1-3; 8 bases map to TRBD1. J was trimmed by 9 bases and V by 5 bases; bases with no gene match: 9. The V gene's germline CDR1 is SGHAT and CDR2 FQNNGV. This CDR3 has 14 residues. This CDR3 is CASSPGQVGGTIYF. The CDR3 bases that were read are TGTGCCAGCAGCCCGGGACAGGTTGGAGGCACC.

A remark on this clone: The read terminates 3 residues ahead of where the CDR3 ends, so the germline J gene completes it. The chain links TRBV19 to TRBJ1-3; D remains unclear. Trimming removed 7 bases from V and 0 bases from J, with 10 bases in between. The CDR3 is 14 residues long. CDR1 and CDR2 from the germline V gene are LNHDA and SQIVND (reference sequence). The DNA read from the CDR3 is TGTGCCAGTAAGGCGGTTTCCTCTGGAAACACC. It translates to CASKAVSSGNT. The full CDR3 protein is CASKAVSSGNTIYF.

Worth noting for this clone: Read sequence stops 3 residues before the CDR3 end, and the germline J gene provides the missing end. V is TRBV19 and J is TRBJ1-6; 9 nucleotides match TRBD1. The germline gives CDR1 LNHDA, CDR2 SQIVND (reference sequence). The CDR3 sequence is 17 residues long. Trimming removed 7 bases from V and 8 bases from J; junction bases left unmatched: 15. CDR3 amino acids: CASNEGQGRTRHSPLHF. The DNA read from the CDR3 is TGTGCCAGTAACGAGGGACAGGGACGGACCCGCCATTCACCC.

Turning to this clone: Sequencing ends 3 residues short of the CDR3 end; the germline J gene provides the rest. This chain connects TRBV10-3 to TRBJ2-7; D remains unclear. Trimming stripped 0 bases from V and 3 bases from J, with 6 bases between. The CDR3 extends over 13 amino acids. Germline V CDR1 and CDR2: ENHRY, SYGVKD. The CDR3: CAISESSLYEQYF. CDR3 DNA (partial): TGTGCCATCAGTGAGTCGAGCCTCTACGAG.

As regards this clone: Read coverage stops 3 residues before the CDR3 terminus; the germline J gene supplies the remainder. This chain joins TRBV7-9 and TRBJ2-5; 7 bases agree with TRBD2. V lost 4 bases and J lost 5; bases outside the gene matches: 10. Germline V lookup: CDR1 SEHNR, CDR2 FQNEAQ (reference sequence). The CDR3 runs to 15 residues. The CDR3 reads CASSSSSGRRETQYF. The covered CDR3 bases are TGTGCCAGCAGCTCCAGTAGCGGGCGGCGGGAGACC.

In regard to this clone: The sequenced fragment ends 3 residues before the CDR3 boundary, so the rest is inferred from the germline J gene. The rearrangement uses TRBV2 and TRBJ1-6, with 7 nucleotides matching TRBD1. In germline, CDR1 is SNHLY, CDR2 FYNNEI. Trimming took 8 bases from V and 7 from J; bases not matched to a gene: 5. There are 13 residues in the CDR3. Incomplete CDR3 DNA: TGTGCCAGCTCGGGACAGCCGAATTCACCC. As protein: CASSGQPNSP. The CDR3 in full is CASSGQPNSPLHF.

In regard to this clone: The missing CDR3 end, 3 residues past where the read stops, is filled in from the germline J gene. The J gene is TRBJ1-1, the V gene TRBV20-1; D gene unclear. Germline loops: CDR1 DFQATT, CDR2 SNEGSKA (reference sequence). The CDR3 has 14 residues. The V gene lost 0 bases and the J gene lost 2 bases, with 10 bases spanning the gap. CDR3 DNA, as far as it was read: TGCAGTGCTAGAGATCTGGGCAAAAACACTGAA. This encodes CSARDLGKNTE. In full, the CDR3 reads CSARDLGKNTEAFF.

A remark on this clone: Coverage ceases 3 residues before the CDR3 finishes, and the germline J gene fills in the end. The chain employs TRBV5-1 and TRBJ2-1; the D gene is possibly TRBD1 (5 bases). From germline, CDR1 is SGHRS and CDR2 YFSETQ. The CDR3 consists of 15 residues. Trimming took off 0 bases at V and 7 bases at J, with 14 bases between the two ends. CDR3 DNA, as far as it was read: TGCGCCAGCAGCTTGGACAGGAGTTTTAGGAATGAG. Protein sequence: CASSLDRSFRNE. Given in full, the CDR3 is CASSLDRSFRNEQFF.

Remarks on this clone: Germline is not matched at one junction end, which may reflect a read error. The CDR3 extends 3 residues past the end of the read, so its final part is completed from the germline J gene. The chain couples TRBV7-7 to TRBJ2-1; TRBD2 might be the D (7 bases). Germline V lookup: CDR1 SSHAT, CDR2 FNYEAQ (reference sequence). There are 15 residues in the CDR3. CDR3 DNA, as far as it was read: TGTGCTAGCAGCTTAGGGGCGGGGGCTTACAATGAG. Translated: CASSLGAGAYNE. The whole CDR3 protein is CASSLGAGAYNEQFF.

Concerning this clone itself: The CDR3 extends 3 residues past the end of the read, so its final part is completed from the germline J gene. V gene TRBV24-1 combines with J gene TRBJ2-7, with 14 bases lining up with TRBD2. CDR3 length: 20 residues. Per germline, CDR1 KGHDR and CDR2 SFDVKD. J lost 0 bases, V lost 0 bases, and 9 bases had no gene match. The CDR3 sequence is CATSDLITGTSGGYSYEQYF. The DNA read from the CDR3 is TGTGCCACCAGTGATTTGATAACCGGGACTAGCGGGGGCTACTCCTACGAG.

In regard to this clone: The read ends 3 residues early relative to the CDR3; the germline J gene fills the gap. The chain is built from TRBV2 and TRBJ2-6; weak D call: TRBD1 (6 bases). Per the germline V gene, CDR1 is SNHLY and CDR2 is FYNNEI. Deletions cut 6 bases from V and 1 base from J, with 10 bases between. CDR3 length equals 15 residues. The covered CDR3 bases are TGTGCCAGCAGCGTGACAGGATCTGGGGCCAACGTC. This translates into CASSVTGSGANV. The entire CDR3 protein reads CASSVTGSGANVLTF.

The CDR3 loop reads CSVRHVYEQYF. The CDR3 DNA, read in part, is TGCAGCGTTCGACATGTATACGAG. J is TRBJ2-7 and V is TRBV29-1; the D is unclear. The observed sequence ends 3 residues before the CDR3 terminus, with the missing tail filled in from the germline J gene. This CDR3 contains 11 residues. Germline V gene data show CDR1 as SQVTM and CDR2 as ANQGSEA. Trimming shortened V by 5 bases and J by 4 bases, and 9 bases separated the two germline ends.

With regard to this clone: The CDR3 goes on 3 residues after the read ends, and that part is filled in from the germline J gene. The genes are TRBV29-1 and TRBJ2-5, with 9 bases identical to TRBD2. Looked up from germline, CDR1 is SQVTM and CDR2 is ANQGSEA. The trim removed 2 bases at V and 1 base at J, leaving 5 bases unmatched. The CDR3 contains 15 residues. CDR3 DNA (partial): TGCAGCGTTGAACTAGCGGGGACGTCCCAAGAGACC. Protein product: CSVELAGTSQET. The whole CDR3 region reads CSVELAGTSQETQYF.

Comment on this clone: The read gets to within 3 residues of the CDR3 end, and the germline J gene fills in the rest. The rearrangement uses TRBV10-3 and TRBJ1-6; 7 bases are shared with TRBD1. The germline CDR1 and CDR2 sequences are ENHRY and SYGVKD. V lost 2 bases to trimming and J lost 7 bases; unmatched junction nucleotides: 5. There are 15 residues in the CDR3. The sequenced part of the CDR3 DNA is TGTGCCATCAGTGAGCTCGGGACAGAAAATTCACCC. This gives the protein CAISELGTENSP. The CDR3 reads in full as CAISELGTENSPLHF.

As to this clone: Read sequence stops 3 residues before the CDR3 end, and the germline J gene provides the missing end. V is TRBV29-1 and J is TRBJ2-7; 8 nucleotides match TRBD1. The CDR3 is made up of 14 amino acids. V was clipped by 6 bases and J by 1 base; unmatched bases: 8. The germline V gene has CDR1 SQVTM and CDR2 ANQGSEA. Incomplete CDR3 DNA: TGCAGCGTCCCTGGGCGGACAGGGTCCTACGAG. Residues: CSVPGRTGSYE. The entire CDR3 reads CSVPGRTGSYEQYF.

The part of the CDR3 DNA that was read is TGTGCCAGCAGTGAAACAGGGCCGTTTGGGGCCAACGTC. As protein: CASSETGPFGANV. In full, the CDR3 is CASSETGPFGANVLTF. The chain couples TRBV2 to TRBJ2-6; a possible D gene is TRBD1 (6 bases). The CDR3 extends 3 residues past the end of the read, so its final part is completed from the germline J gene. The CDR3 runs to 16 residues. V gave up 2 bases and J gave up 3 bases, with 11 bases separating them. Germline CDR1 is SNHLY and CDR2 is FYNNEI.

The CDR3 bases that were read are TGTGCCAGCAGTATACGGACAGCTGAA. It specifies CASSIRTAE. The full CDR3 is CASSIRTAEAFF. The chain recombines TRBV6-2 or TRBV6-3 with TRBJ1-1, with D possibly being TRBD1 (6 bases). The read falls 3 residues short of the CDR3 end, and the missing part is taken from the germline J gene. Germline values: CDR1 MNHEY, CDR2 SVGEGT. V lost 5 bases, J lost 6 bases, and 10 bases lay in between. The CDR3 covers 12 residues.